These 25 T cell receptor beta chains were all obtained from the same sample, sequenced in a study of response to subunit inactivated influenza vaccine. MiXCR, run by TCRdb on the RT-PCR reads, gives a single entry per CDR3 protein. The repertoire holds 550,000 to 800,000 distinct CDR3 sequences, 14% seen once, with 5.5% to 8% in the top ten. Sequenced here: PBMCs from blood, sampled less than 15 days before vaccination. Every receptor here comes from a man in his fifties who received an inactivated influenza vaccine.

This clonotype occurred many times. At one boundary the junction diverges from the germline segment, which might be a read error. The V and J genes are TRBV6-2 or TRBV6-3 and TRBJ2-7; 12 positions match TRBD2. Per the germline V gene, CDR1 is MNHEY and CDR2 is SVGEGT. CDR3 length equals 16 residues. CDR3 protein: CASSYSRLAGEYEQYF. In DNA, the CDR3 is TGTGCCAGCAGTTACTCGAGACTAGCGGGGGAGTACGAGCAGTATTTC.

There are a few counts of this clonotype. The V and J genes are TRBV6-2 or TRBV6-3 and TRBJ2-1, with 12 bases that match TRBD1. Germline trimming cut 2 bases from V and 8 bases from J; bases unmatched to any gene: 4. Per the germline V gene, CDR1 is MNHEY and CDR2 is SVGEGT. CDR3 length: 15 amino acids. CDR3 coding DNA: TGTGCCAGCAGTTACGGGACAGGGGGCTGGGATGAGCAGTTCTTC. The encoded protein is CASSYGTGGWDEQFF.

This clonotype was detected many times. This CDR3 reads CASSLRGRDTGELFF. The CDR3 nucleotides read TGTGCCAGCAGTTTGAGGGGGCGCGACACCGGGGAGCTGTTTTTT. The rearrangement joins TRBV12-3 or TRBV12-4 to TRBJ2-2, with TRBD1 identical over 7 bases. J gave up 3 bases and V 3 bases, and 4 bases lay outside the gene matches. CDR3 length: 15 residues.

This clonotype was observed many times. The V call is TRBV6-2 or TRBV6-3, the J call TRBJ2-7; D ambiguous. CDR1 is MNHEY, CDR2 SVGEGT, per germline. The V end was cut by 2 bases, the J end by 0 bases, with 5 bases between. The CDR3 has 13 amino acids. This CDR3 is CASSYGVSYEQYF. CDR3 nucleotide sequence: TGTGCCAGCAGTTACGGGGTCTCCTACGAGCAGTACTTC.

J is TRBJ2-1 and V is TRBV6-2 or TRBV6-3; 11 bases are shared with TRBD2. Unmatched junction bases numbered 7, after V lost 7 bases and J lost 5 bases. The germline V gene has CDR1 MNHEY and CDR2 SVGEGT. This CDR3 spans 15 amino acids. CDR3: CASIRGGLADNEQFF. DNA of the CDR3: TGTGCCAGCATTCGGGGGGGACTAGCGGACAATGAGCAGTTCTTC.

V usage is TRBV9 and J usage is TRBJ2-7; 8 bases line up with TRBD2. The CDR3 spans 16 residues. Germline loops: CDR1 SGDLS, CDR2 YYNGEE. V dropped 3 bases and J dropped 1; count of bases not matched to a gene: 9. Written as DNA, the CDR3 is TGTGCCAGCAGCGCTGGAGCGGGAGCCCTTTCCTACGAGCAGTACTTC. This gives the protein CASSAGAGALSYEQYF.

This clonotype was observed a handful of times. The V gene is TRBV20-1, the J gene TRBJ2-1; possible D gene TRBD2, 6 bases. This CDR3 region has 14 residues. Germline V lookup: CDR1 DFQATT, CDR2 SNEGSKA (reference sequence). The V end was cut by 6 bases, the J end by 7 bases, with 19 bases between. The CDR3 nucleotides are TGCAGTGCCCCCAACGGGAGAGCGGGTAATGAGCAGTTCTTC. It translates to CSAPNGRAGNEQFF.

This chain uses TRBV5-1 with TRBJ2-3; D is ambiguous. V was clipped by 0 bases and J by 6 bases, with 11 bases between them. Germline values: CDR1 SGHRS, CDR2 YFSETQ. This CDR3 has 14 amino acids. The chain's CDR3 is CASSLEHPKDTQYF. In DNA, the CDR3 is TGCGCCAGCAGCTTGGAGCACCCCAAGGATACGCAGTATTTT. The variable domain in full, with the rest retrieved from reference TRBV5-1 and TRBJ2-3, is KAGVTQTPRYLIKTRGQQVTLSCSPISGHRSVSWYQQTPGQGLQFLFEYFSETQRNKGNFPGRFSGRQFSNSRSEMNVSTLELGDSALYLCASSLEHPKDTQYFGPGTRLTVL.

This chain joins TRBV27 and TRBJ1-6, with 11 bases lining up with TRBD1. Germline trimming cut 6 bases from V and 7 bases from J; bases unmatched to any gene: 5. This CDR3 is 15 amino acids long. CDR1 and CDR2 (germline): MNHEY, SMNVEV (reference sequence). The CDR3 region has the DNA TGTGCCAGCAGCCGGGGGACAGGGGGAAATTCACCCCTCCACTTT. Amino acids: CASSRGTGGNSPLHF.

J is TRBJ2-5 and V is TRBV5-1; 8 nucleotides align to TRBD2. V gave up 6 bases and J gave up 0 bases; unmatched junction bases: 1. The CDR3 has 13 residues. The germline gives CDR1 SGHRS, CDR2 YFSETQ. The DNA of the CDR3 is TGCGCCAGCATGCGGGGGGACCAAGAGACCCAGTACTTC. Protein product: CASMRGDQETQYF. The full variable domain, rest sourced from reference TRBV5-1 and TRBJ2-5, is KAGVTQTPRYLIKTRGQQVTLSCSPISGHRSVSWYQQTPGQGLQFLFEYFSETQRNKGNFPGRFSGRQFSNSRSEMNVSTLELGDSALYLCASMRGDQETQYFGPGTRLLVL.

This clonotype has a count of ten or more. V gene TRBV6-1 combines with J gene TRBJ1-5; the D is unclear. Trimming removed 2 bases at V and 5 bases at J, with 7 bases between. The CDR3 consists of 13 residues. The V gene's germline CDR1 is MNHNS and CDR2 SASEGT. The CDR3 region has the DNA TGTGCCAGCAGTGAATGGCGGGATCAGCCCCAGCATTTT. As protein: CASSEWRDQPQHF.

CDR3 amino acids: CASSFGPPPYEQYF. In DNA form, the CDR3 reads TGTGCCAGCAGCTTCGGGCCCCCCCCTTACGAGCAGTACTTC. V is TRBV7-3 and J is TRBJ2-7; D remains unclear. There are 14 residues in the CDR3. V lost 3 bases and J 4 bases, leaving 13 bases between the germline ends. Looked up from germline, CDR1 is SGHTA and CDR2 is FQGTGA.

The chain combines TRBV12-3 or TRBV12-4 with TRBJ1-5; D might be TRBD1 (5 bases). The CDR3 is 14 residues long. With 6 bases removed from V and 7 bases from J, the gap between germline ends came to 16 bases. This CDR3 reads CASSPGGDGQPQHF. CDR3 DNA: TGTGCCAGCAGCCCAGGAGGGGACGGCCAGCCCCAGCATTTT.

This clonotype turned up a few times. The chain combines TRBV5-5 with TRBJ2-3, with D possibly matching TRBD2 (6 bases). V dropped 0 bases and J dropped 1 base, with 12 bases sitting between them. Germline V gene data show CDR1 as SGHKS and CDR2 as YYEKEE (reference sequence). The CDR3 extends over 16 amino acids. The CDR3 is CASSLGDWSRTDTQYF. The CDR3 DNA reads as TGTGCCAGCAGCTTGGGGGACTGGAGCCGCACAGATACGCAGTATTTT.

This clonotype was observed at least ten times. The V gene is TRBV7-2, the J gene TRBJ1-1; 7 bases map to TRBD1. The V gene end was trimmed by 2 bases and the J gene end by 1 base; junction bases not matched to a gene: 7. Germline V gives CDR1 SGHTA, CDR2 FQGNSA. CDR3 length: 16 residues. The CDR3 reads CASSLIGPGGNTEAFF. The CDR3 nucleotides read TGTGCCAGCAGCTTAATCGGCCCAGGGGGGAACACTGAAGCTTTCTTT.

There are a few counts of this clonotype. The chain uses TRBV28 and TRBJ2-7, with unresolved D. Per the germline V gene, CDR1 is MDHEN and CDR2 is SYDVKM. This CDR3 is built from 11 residues. Trimming cost V 6 bases and J 4 bases, with 7 bases left between them. The CDR3 loop reads CASRQRYEQYF. CDR3 DNA sequence: TGTGCCAGCAGACAAAGGTACGAGCAGTACTTC.

Concerning this clonotype: The junction does not match germline at one end; this may be a read error. The rearrangement uses TRBV12-3 or TRBV12-4 and TRBJ2-3; TRBD2 agrees at 10 bases. There are 16 residues in the CDR3. The CDR3 DNA reads as TGTGCCTGCAGTTTCCAAAGCGGGAGGGGGACAGATACGCAGTATTTT. Translation gives CACSFQSGRGTDTQYF.

This sequence joins TRBV18 and TRBJ2-2, with D unresolved. The CDR3 sequence is 12 residues long. The germline V gene has CDR1 KGHSH and CDR2 LQKENI. Trimming removed 2 bases from V and 7 bases from J, with 5 bases in between. The CDR3 here is CASSPIDGELFF. CDR3 DNA: TGTGCCAGCTCACCAATCGACGGGGAGCTGTTTTTT.

This clonotype showed up just a few times. This sequence joins TRBV7-8 and TRBJ2-7; 9 nucleotides align to TRBD1. There are 14 residues in the CDR3. With V trimmed by 5 bases and J by 1 base, 3 bases remained unmatched. The germline V gene encodes CDR1 SGHVS and CDR2 FQNEAQ. The CDR3 protein is CASSGTGNSYEQYF. The CDR3 DNA sequence: TGTGCCAGCAGCGGGACAGGGAATTCCTACGAGCAGTACTTC.

V and J are TRBV5-6 and TRBJ2-1; TRBD1 matches 7 bases. CDR1 SGHDT and CDR2 YYEEEE come from the germline V gene. Unmatched junction bases numbered 5, after V lost 4 bases and J lost 7 bases. The CDR3 is 13 residues long. CDR3 sequence: CASSIPTGNEQFF. Here the CDR3 DNA reads TGTGCCAGCAGCATCCCGACAGGGAATGAGCAGTTCTTC.

The genes are TRBV29-1 and TRBJ2-1; D is uncertain. This CDR3 has 14 amino acids. V lost 4 bases, J lost 8 bases, and 18 bases lay in between. Germline-derived CDR1 and CDR2 are SQVTM and ANQGSEA. The CDR3 region has the DNA TGCAGCGTTGTGGGCGTTGTTATCGGATATGAGCAGTTCTTC. Protein: CSVVGVVIGYEQFF.

This clonotype was counted once. The rearrangement uses TRBV20-1 and TRBJ2-7, with D possibly being TRBD1 (5 bases). The germline gives CDR1 DFQATT, CDR2 SNEGSKA (reference sequence). The length of the CDR3 is 13 residues. V was pared by 2 bases and J by 1 base, with 9 bases between. The CDR3 DNA sequence: TGCAGTGCTAGAACTCCAGGGTCCTACGAGCAGTACTTC. It specifies CSARTPGSYEQYF.

The V gene is TRBV3-1, the J gene TRBJ1-4; D call uncertain. Trimming took off 4 bases at V and 8 bases at J, with 11 bases between the two ends. CDR3 size: 13 residues. Germline V gene sequence: CDR1 LGHDT, CDR2 YNNKEL (reference sequence). CDR3 residues: CASSPLIREKLFF. The CDR3 DNA sequence: TGTGCCAGCAGCCCCCTGATAAGGGAAAAACTGTTTTTT.

This clonotype was counted ten times or more. This chain connects TRBV12-3 or TRBV12-4 to TRBJ2-7; D is possibly TRBD2 (7 bases). Trimming took 8 bases from V and 5 from J, leaving 19 bases between them. CDR3 length: 14 amino acids. The CDR3 sequence: CASGLRTGGNEQYF. For the CDR3, the DNA is TGTGCCAGCGGACTAAGGACGGGGGGCAACGAGCAGTACTTC.

This chain links TRBV20-1 with TRBJ2-7; 8 nucleotides agree with TRBD2. Germline CDR1 DFQATT, CDR2 SNEGSKA (reference sequence). V was clipped by 3 bases and J by 0 bases; unmatched bases: 1. The CDR3 is 13 amino acids. The CDR3 loop reads CSASGGASYEQYF. CDR3 bases: TGCAGTGCTAGCGGGGGGGCCTCCTACGAGCAGTACTTC.